What follows are 15 T cell receptor beta chains derived from one specimen sequenced in a study of cytomegalovirus exposure and HLA in healthy donors. Some clones are missing from TCRdb's copy, which holds only in-frame ones; the method was immunoSEQ multiplex PCR. The table shows over 150,000 clones, with roughly 89% occurring only once. The specimen sequenced was PBMCs. The receptors here all came from a young woman in good health and CMV-seropositive.

This chain joins TRBV5-4 and TRBJ2-7; 7 nucleotides match TRBD1. Germline V gene sequence: CDR1 SGHNT, CDR2 YYREEE (reference sequence). This CDR3 spans 14 amino acids. Unmatched junction bases numbered 1, after V lost 0 bases and J lost 1 base. In DNA form, the CDR3 reads TGTGCCAGCAGCTTGGTGACAGGGTCCTACGAGCAGTACTTC. It encodes CASSLVTGSYEQYF.

In its sample, this clone was seen a few times. The chain carries TRBV19 and TRBJ1-1; D gene unclear. The CDR3 consists of 18 residues. V lost 4 bases and J 1 base, leaving 22 bases between the germline ends. Germline V CDR1 and CDR2: LNHDA, SQIVND (reference sequence). CDR3 nucleotide sequence: TGTGCCAGTAGTACCGCCTCACCTCTGGGAGTGAAGAACACTGAAGCTTTCTTT. Translated, it gives CASSTASPLGVKNTEAFF. The variable domain in full, with the rest retrieved from reference TRBV19 and TRBJ1-1, is DGGITQSPKYLFRKEGQNVTLSCEQNLNHDAMYWYRQDPGQGLRLIYYSQIVNDFQKGDIAEGYSVSREKKESFPLTVTSAQKNPTAFYLCASSTASPLGVKNTEAFFGQGTRLTVV.

The rearrangement links TRBV6-4 to TRBJ2-3, with a weak D call TRBD2 (5 bases). The germline V gene encodes CDR1 MRHNA and CDR2 SNTAGT. This CDR3 contains 14 residues. V was trimmed by 8 bases and J by 5 bases, leaving 17 bases between them. CDR3 coding DNA: TGTGCCAGCTCACCGGGATCTCTCTTAGATACGCAGTATTTT. Its translation is CASSPGSLLDTQYF.

The CDR3: CASSLGLGSYEQYF. CDR3 nucleotide sequence: TGTGCCAGCAGCTTAGGACTGGGCTCCTACGAGCAGTACTTC. V is TRBV7-6 and J is TRBJ2-7; D not certain. Germline CDR1 and CDR2: SGHVS and FNYEAQ. The CDR3 covers 14 residues. Between the trimmed V and J ends, which lost 1 base and 0 bases, there was a span of 7 bases.

V and J are TRBV2 and TRBJ2-7; 8 nucleotides align to TRBD1. The CDR3 loop spans 13 amino acids. CDR1 is SNHLY, CDR2 FYNNEI, per germline. J was trimmed by 4 bases and V by 6 bases; bases with no gene match: 5. For the CDR3, the DNA is TGTGCCAGCAGGACAGGGGTTTTTTACGAGCAGTACTTC. Translated: CASRTGVFYEQYF. Variable domain in full (rest from reference TRBV2 and TRBJ2-7): EPEVTQTPSHQVTQMGQEVILRCVPISNHLYFYWYRQILGQKVEFLVSFYNNEISEKSEIFDDQFSVERPDGSNFTLKIRSTKLEDSAMYFCASRTGVFYEQYFGPGTRLTVT.

The gene calls are TRBV28 and TRBJ2-3; 9 bases map to TRBD2. The CDR3 sequence is 17 residues long. The J segment lost 2 bases and the V segment lost 3 bases, leaving 9 bases of the junction unmatched. Germline V gives CDR1 MDHEN, CDR2 SYDVKM. In nucleotides, the CDR3 is TGTGCCAGCAGTTTCGATAAGCGGGAGGCGTACACAGATACGCAGTATTTT. Amino acid sequence: CASSFDKREAYTDTQYF.

This chain links TRBV28 with TRBJ2-5, with D maybe TRBD1 (6 bases). V was pared by 3 bases and J by 5 bases, with 16 bases between. The CDR3 covers 15 residues. From germline, CDR1 is MDHEN and CDR2 SYDVKM. The chain's CDR3 is CASSFPGPTGETQYF. The CDR3 DNA reads TGTGCCAGCAGTTTCCCAGGACCCACAGGGGAGACCCAGTACTTC.

The CDR3: CATSRDAGQPQHF. CDR3 nucleotide sequence: TGTGCCACCTCAAGGGATGCGGGACAGCCCCAGCATTTT. The chain uses TRBV15 and TRBJ1-5; no definite D call. This CDR3 comprises 13 residues. The germline V gene has CDR1 LNHNV and CDR2 YYDKDF (reference sequence). Between the trimmed V and J ends, which lost 8 bases and 7 bases, there was a span of 15 bases.

The chain combines TRBV9 with TRBJ2-7, with no clear D. This CDR3 region has 14 residues. Germline V gives CDR1 SGDLS, CDR2 YYNGEE. V lost 7 bases and J lost 5, with 19 bases in between. The CDR3 nucleotides are TGTGCCAGCGGCCCAAGTGCGGTGTTAGACGAGCAGTACTTC. Translation gives CASGPSAVLDEQYF.

This clone was seen more than once but under ten times. CDR3 sequence: CASSIALGDYGYTF. CDR3 DNA: TGTGCCAGTAGTATTGCCCTAGGGGACTATGGCTACACCTTC. This sequence joins TRBV19 and TRBJ1-2, with D possibly being TRBD1 (5 bases). The CDR3 has 14 residues. V was clipped by 3 bases and J by 3 bases, with 11 bases between them. Germline V lookup: CDR1 LNHDA, CDR2 SQIVND (reference sequence).

The chain links TRBV6-5 to TRBJ2-3, with TRBD2 identical over 9 bases. The germline V gene encodes CDR1 MNHEY and CDR2 SVGAGI. There are 15 residues in the CDR3. V shed 7 bases and J 4 bases; nucleotides not matched to a gene: 9. The CDR3 DNA reads TGTGCCAGCACTCGCGGACTAGCGAAATCAGATACGCAGTATTTT. Its translation: CASTRGLAKSDTQYF.

A single count supports this clone. The V and J genes are TRBV6-8 and TRBJ1-1; 9 nucleotides agree with TRBD1. Germline trimming cut 6 bases from V and 7 bases from J; bases unmatched to any gene: 18. Germline CDR1 is MNHGY and CDR2 is SAAAGT. CDR3 length equals 17 residues. This chain's CDR3 is CASSPPGTGKSYGEAFF. CDR3 bases: TGTGCCAGCAGCCCCCCCGGGACAGGGAAGTCGTATGGTGAAGCTTTCTTT.

The chain uses TRBV15 and TRBJ2-7; possibly TRBD1 for D (6 bases). V lost 0 bases to trimming and J lost 4 bases, with 10 bases between them. Germline values: CDR1 LNHNV, CDR2 YYDKDF (reference sequence). The CDR3 spans 14 residues. The CDR3 nucleotides read TGTGCCACCAGCAGAGATGGGGGCGGGTACGAGCAGTACTTC. Translating it yields CATSRDGGGYEQYF.

The CDR3 bases are TGTGCCACGAACGCTCAGACTGGAAACACCATATATTTT. Its translation is CATNAQTGNTIYF. V usage is TRBV30 and J usage is TRBJ1-3; D gene unclear. Trimming stripped 8 bases from V and 2 bases from J, with 13 bases between. The CDR3 runs 13 residues. The germline CDR1 and CDR2 sequences are GTSNPN and SVGIG (reference sequence).

This chain joins TRBV19 and TRBJ2-2, with 10 positions matching TRBD2. Germline loops: CDR1 LNHDA, CDR2 SQIVND (reference sequence). CDR3 length: 17 amino acids. Unmatched junction bases numbered 6, after V lost 4 bases and J lost 1 base. The CDR3 protein is CASSTDSGRLNTGELFF. CDR3 nucleotide sequence: TGTGCCAGTAGTACCGATAGCGGGAGGCTGAACACCGGGGAGCTGTTTTTT.